This TCR beta chain was retrieved from a study of technical replicates of blood from a handful of donors (TCRdb year 2017). The germline ends are 16 bases apart after V is trimmed by 4 bases and J by 3 bases. Including the terminal cysteine and phenylalanine, the CDR3 comprises 15 residues. Of the read, only the CDR3 DNA is kept; its 45 bases are in frame from base 1. CDR1 is given as SGHNT and CDR2 as YYREEE, both from the germline V gene (reference sequence). Comments on this clone: No antigen is known for it. No base quality values were provided; no much bigger clone lies one nucleotide off.

The library was obtained by the immunoSEQ multiplex PCR assay. Entries here come from immuneACCESS through TCRdb and include only in-frame sequences with V and J called. Some clones fail to appear in such tables; in the studies checked, an unresolved V gene covers under half of the shortfall, and the cause of the remainder is unknown. This sample has about 99,000 clones in its table, and about 95% of those were observed once. The ten largest clones take up about 0.19% of the sample. This receptor chain uses TRBV5-4 and TRBJ2-5; matching of 6 bases hints at TRBD2 as the D gene. Sequencing was done on a sample of T cells isolated from PBMCs. This TCR was sampled from a human donor in good health. The CDR3 protein: CASSPTGDQKETQYF. The nucleotides read TGTGCCAGCAGCCCAACGGGAGACCAGAAAGAGACCCAGTACTTC.